This T cell receptor (beta chain) was recovered during a study of blood T cells in healthy people across ages. The authors isolated at least 6 million PBMCs per sample. It was with a sample-barcoded 5' primer and a J-beta primer mix that a second PCR of about 7 to 12 cycles was run. TCRdb fed the 5' RACE reads into MiXCR, producing one record per CDR3 protein. The sample holds around 1,000,000 distinct CDR3 sequences, approximately 26% seen once. These data were also filed under a second study, of T cells of mothers and their children. As reported in that work: Sample barcodes plus 2-4 random nucleotides came from the M1S primer. Similar thymic selection effects on TCR recombination output appear in pairs, both related and unrelated.

The sample comprised blood. This sequence was found in a girl aged 2 to 10 in good health.

The chain's CDR3 is CASSGPRDSPLHF. As DNA, the CDR3 is TGTGCCAGCAGTGGTCCTCGGGATTCACCCCTCCACTTT. The chain is built from TRBV2 and TRBJ1-6; no clear D. This CDR3 has 13 residues. Germline V lookup: CDR1 SNHLY, CDR2 FYNNEI. With 4 bases removed from V and 8 bases from J, the gap between germline ends came to 9 bases.